This entry lists 20 T cell receptor beta chains sequenced from one sample in a study of blood T cells in healthy people across ages. Next came a second PCR, run for about 7 to 12 cycles, which used a sample-barcoded 5' primer along with a J-beta primer mix. A single record per CDR3 protein comes from TCRdb applying MiXCR to the 5' RACE reads. The table lists nearly 1 million distinct CDR3 sequences, roughly half of them singletons. Sequences were obtained from blood. These TCRs come from a woman between 55 and 75 years old in good health.

This chain joins TRBV4-3 and TRBJ2-1; 13 bases align to TRBD2. Germline CDR1 and CDR2: LGHNA and YSLEER. The CDR3 contains 15 residues. Germline trimming cut 4 bases from V and 8 bases from J; bases unmatched to any gene: 5. CDR3 protein: CASSRGLAGADEQFF. CDR3 DNA sequence: TGCGCCAGCAGCCGCGGACTAGCGGGGGCGGATGAGCAGTTCTTC.

The chain uses TRBV20-1 and TRBJ2-5; the D gene is possibly TRBD1 (5 bases). Per germline, CDR1 DFQATT and CDR2 SNEGSKA (reference sequence). The V end was cut by 0 bases, the J end by 2 bases, with 13 bases between. The CDR3 is 15 residues long. The CDR3 region is CSAREPRTLQETQYF. CDR3 nucleotides: TGCAGTGCTAGAGAACCCCGGACACTTCAAGAGACCCAGTACTTC.

The rearrangement uses TRBV6-2 or TRBV6-3 and TRBJ2-7; no reliable D call. The CDR3 contains 11 residues. Trimming removed 8 bases from V and 4 bases from J, with 9 bases in between. The germline V gene has CDR1 MNHEY and CDR2 SVGEGT. The CDR3 nucleotides are TGTGCCAGCGCCGGCTGGTACGAGCAGTACTTC. This sequence encodes CASAGWYEQYF.

CDR3 amino acids: CASSYTQGAYEQYF. CDR3 bases: TGTGCCAGCAGTTACACCCAGGGGGCATACGAGCAGTACTTC. V usage is TRBV6-6 and J usage is TRBJ2-7; the match to TRBD1 covers 8 bases. V lost 2 bases, J lost 4 bases, and 4 bases stayed unmatched. Germline loops: CDR1 MNHNY, CDR2 SVGAGI (reference sequence). The CDR3 consists of 14 residues.

In this sample, this clonotype turned up a few times. V gene TRBV12-3 or TRBV12-4 combines with J gene TRBJ1-1; TRBD1 might be the D (5 bases). The V and J ends lost 5 bases and 6 bases respectively, with 25 bases between them. CDR3 length: 17 residues. This CDR3 reads CASSPPRGTRVPSEAFF. The DNA of the CDR3 is TGTGCCAGCAGTCCACCGCGAGGGACCAGGGTCCCTTCTGAAGCTTTCTTT.

V is TRBV5-6 and J is TRBJ1-2; 8 positions agree with TRBD1. V lost 5 bases and J lost 5; bases outside the gene matches: 11. The CDR3 covers 15 residues. CDR1 and CDR2 from the germline V gene are SGHDT and YYEEEE. CDR3: CASRRRQGSGYGYTF. CDR3 bases: TGTGCCAGCAGACGCAGACAGGGGTCTGGATATGGCTACACCTTC.

This clonotype was counted a single time. In DNA form, the CDR3 reads TGTGCCAGCAGCTTAGGGAACAAGGGCAATCAGCCCCAGCATTTT. It is translated as CASSLGNKGNQPQHF. The chain links TRBV7-9 to TRBJ1-5; D call uncertain. This CDR3 has 15 residues. V lost 1 base and J lost 2, with 9 bases in between. Per germline, CDR1 SEHNR and CDR2 FQNEAQ (reference sequence).

The V call is TRBV21-1, the J call TRBJ2-2; no DNA check was done on the table's D call, TRBD2. TRBV21-1 is annotated as a pseudogene. The CDR3 loop spans 16 amino acids. The CDR3 here is CASSSRAGGNTGELFF. CDR3 nucleotides: TGTGCCAGCAGCAGCCGAGCGGGAGGAAACACCGGGGAGCTGTTTTTT.

This chain uses TRBV7-9 with TRBJ1-2; maybe TRBD1 (6 bases). The CDR3 runs to 13 residues. Trimming took 1 base from V and 5 from J, leaving 8 bases between them. The germline V gene has CDR1 SEHNR and CDR2 FQNEAQ (reference sequence). Here the CDR3 reads CASSLVGQYGYTF. The CDR3 nucleotides read TGTGCCAGCAGCTTAGTTGGACAGTATGGCTACACCTTC.

This clonotype appeared a few times. The chain employs TRBV29-1 and TRBJ2-1; TRBD1 matches 8 bases. The CDR3 length is 16 residues. Germline V gene sequence: CDR1 SQVTM, CDR2 ANQGSEA. Trimming took 6 bases from V and 11 from J; bases not matched to a gene: 21. The CDR3 is CSVPTPGQGNGYKQFF. The CDR3 DNA reads TGCAGCGTCCCCACCCCCGGACAGGGAAACGGTTACAAGCAGTTCTTC.

This clonotype has a single count. CDR3 nucleotides: TGTGCCAGCAGTTTATTCCCGGCGGACACTGAAGCTTTCTTT. This encodes CASSLFPADTEAFF. J is TRBJ1-1 and V is TRBV27; D remains ambiguous. V was trimmed by 1 base and J by 3 bases, leaving 9 bases between them. Germline lookup yields CDR1 MNHEY and CDR2 SMNVEV (reference sequence). The CDR3 spans 14 residues.

The rearrangement uses TRBV27 and TRBJ2-5; TRBD1 matches at 8 bases. Germline CDR1 MNHEY, CDR2 SMNVEV (reference sequence). The ends lost 4 bases at V and 1 base at J; junction bases unmatched: 5. The CDR3 is made up of 15 amino acids. DNA for the CDR3: TGTGCCAGCAGTTGGACAGGGAGATTCCAAGAGACCCAGTACTTC. Its translation: CASSWTGRFQETQYF.

This clonotype has a handful of counts. V and J are TRBV20-1 and TRBJ2-1; 7 bases fit TRBD1. The J segment lost 3 bases and the V segment lost 5 bases, leaving 7 bases of the junction unmatched. The CDR3 is 14 residues long. The germline V gene encodes CDR1 DFQATT and CDR2 SNEGSKA (reference sequence). Here the CDR3 reads CSAYRGSDYNEQFF. In nucleotides, the CDR3 is TGCAGTGCTTACAGGGGCTCTGACTACAATGAGCAGTTCTTC.

This rearrangement joins TRBV10-3 to TRBJ2-1, with 9 bases identical to TRBD1. J gave up 9 bases and V 7 bases, and 10 bases lay outside the gene matches. This CDR3 spans 14 amino acids. The germline V gene encodes CDR1 ENHRY and CDR2 SYGVKD. The CDR3 DNA is TGTGCCATCACTGAACTCGGGACAGGGAGTGAGCAGTTCTTC. This sequence encodes CAITELGTGSEQFF.

The chain uses TRBV2 and TRBJ1-5, with 7 bases fitting TRBD1. Germline CDR1 SNHLY, CDR2 FYNNEI. Trimming took 0 bases from V and 5 from J; bases not matched to a gene: 10. The CDR3 runs to 17 residues. Here the CDR3 DNA reads TGTGCCAGCAGTGAAGCGCACGGACAGGCGTACTATCAGCCCCAGCATTTT. This translates into CASSEAHGQAYYQPQHF.

This clonotype was recorded a few times. The genes are TRBV7-2 and TRBJ2-1; 12 bases are a match to TRBD1. V was pared by 1 base and J by 7 bases, with 5 bases of the junction left unmatched. Germline assignment: CDR1 SGHTA and CDR2 FQGNSA. This CDR3 comprises 16 residues. In nucleotides, the CDR3 is TGTGCCAGCAGCTTAGTGGGGACAGGGGGCAGGAATGAGCAGTTCTTC. Translating gives CASSLVGTGGRNEQFF.

This clonotype was observed a handful of times. The gene calls are TRBV4-1 and TRBJ2-7; 8 positions agree with TRBD1. The CDR3 sequence is 18 residues long. Trimming cost V 4 bases and J 1 base; bases outside gene matches: 15. CDR1 is MGHRA and CDR2 is YSYEKL in the germline V gene. CDR3 nucleotides: TGCGCCAGCAGCCTGAGGCGGGGTGACAGGGGAGAGTCCTACGAGCAGTACTTC. Protein sequence: CASSLRRGDRGESYEQYF.

The chain is built from TRBV6-4 and TRBJ1-2; 8 positions match TRBD1. Germline values: CDR1 MRHNA, CDR2 SNTAGT. The trim removed 5 bases at V and 4 bases at J, leaving 3 bases unmatched. The CDR3 is 13 amino acids. The CDR3 protein is CASSITGGYGYTF. The CDR3 DNA is TGTGCCAGCAGTATTACAGGGGGCTATGGCTACACCTTC.

The gene calls are TRBV4-3 and TRBJ2-1, with TRBD2 matching 13 bases. The DNA end is a closer match to TRBJ2-7, so the J assignment may be wrong. Germline lookup yields CDR1 LGHNA and CDR2 YSLEER. This CDR3 contains 20 residues. The CDR3 loop reads CASSQAGTSGTRGIYNEQYF. DNA for the CDR3: TGCGCCAGCAGCCAGGCCGGGACTAGCGGGACCCGCGGAATATACAATGAGCAGTACTTC.

This clonotype has a single count. Compared with germline, one end of the junction differs, possibly owing to a read error. J is TRBJ2-3 and V is TRBV12-3 or TRBV12-4; 7 bases are a match to TRBD1. This CDR3 region has 15 residues. CDR3: CANSPDRVKEDTQYF. CDR3 sequence (DNA): TGTGCCAACAGTCCTGACAGGGTCAAAGAAGATACGCAGTATTTT.